This TCR beta chain was obtained from a study of a mutant IDH1 vaccine in newly diagnosed glioma. Across the whole study: Standard pretreatment was either radiotherapy, temozolomide, or, for most, radiochemotherapy with temozolomide.

As for time point: week 5, during vaccination. Vaccination used 300 ug of mutant IDH1 20-mer peptide per dose, with topical imiquimod. A note on this clone: What it recognizes is unknown.

Some clones are missing from TCRdb's copy, which holds only in-frame ones; the method was immunoSEQ multiplex PCR. The profile shows under 95,000 clones, roughly 91% of them singletons. The V end lost 4 bases, the J end lost 3 bases, and 16 bases lay between the germline ends. Germline V CDR1 and CDR2: ENHRY, SYGVKD. The CDR3 runs to 15 residues. The sample here was PBMCs, taken from a glioma patient whose treatment included an IDH1 peptide vaccine. The receptor comes from a woman in her forties or fifties with glioma. The V and J genes are TRBV10-3 and TRBJ2-7; D gene ambiguous. CDR3 in amino acids: CAISARITDDYEQYF. The CDR3 DNA is TGTGCCATCAGTGCCAGGATAACCGACGACTACGAGCAGTACTTC.